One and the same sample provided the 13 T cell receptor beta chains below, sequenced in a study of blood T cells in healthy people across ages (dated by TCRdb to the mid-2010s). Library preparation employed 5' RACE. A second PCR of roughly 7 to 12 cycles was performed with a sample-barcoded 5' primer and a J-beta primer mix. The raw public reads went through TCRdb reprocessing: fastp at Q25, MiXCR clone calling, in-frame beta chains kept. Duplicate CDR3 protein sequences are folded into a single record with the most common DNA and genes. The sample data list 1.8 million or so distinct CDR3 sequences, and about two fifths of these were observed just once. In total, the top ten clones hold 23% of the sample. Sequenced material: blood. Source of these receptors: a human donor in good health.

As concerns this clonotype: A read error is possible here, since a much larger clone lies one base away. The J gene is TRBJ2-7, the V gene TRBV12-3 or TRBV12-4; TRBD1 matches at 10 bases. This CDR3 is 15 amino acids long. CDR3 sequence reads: CAGSTTGTGVYEQYF. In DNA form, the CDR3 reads TGTGCCGGCAGTACAACCGGGACAGGGGTTTACGAGCAGTACTTC.

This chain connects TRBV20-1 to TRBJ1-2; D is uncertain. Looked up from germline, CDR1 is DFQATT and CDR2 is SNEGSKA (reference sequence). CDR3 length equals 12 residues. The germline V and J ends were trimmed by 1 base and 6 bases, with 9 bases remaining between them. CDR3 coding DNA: TGCAGTGCTAGAGCCCGGCAAGATGGCTACACCTTC. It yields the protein CSARARQDGYTF.

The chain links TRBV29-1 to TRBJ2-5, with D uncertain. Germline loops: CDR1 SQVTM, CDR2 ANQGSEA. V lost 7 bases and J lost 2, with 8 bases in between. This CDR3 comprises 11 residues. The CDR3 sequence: CSGTEQETQYF. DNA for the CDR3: TGCAGCGGGACGGAACAAGAGACCCAGTACTTC.

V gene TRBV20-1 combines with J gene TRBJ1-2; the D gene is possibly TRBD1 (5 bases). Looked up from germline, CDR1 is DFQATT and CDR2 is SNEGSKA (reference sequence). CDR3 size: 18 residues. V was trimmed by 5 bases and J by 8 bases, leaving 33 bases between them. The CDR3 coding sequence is TGCAGTGCTCCCCCTGGTCCGGGACCGCTGTATCAGGGTTTCGGCTACACCTTC. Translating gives CSAPPGPGPLYQGFGYTF.

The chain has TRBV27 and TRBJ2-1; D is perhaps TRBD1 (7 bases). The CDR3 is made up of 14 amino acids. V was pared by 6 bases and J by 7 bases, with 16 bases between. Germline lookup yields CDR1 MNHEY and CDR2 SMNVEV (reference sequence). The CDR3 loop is CASSYGLQGNEQFF. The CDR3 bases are TGTGCCAGCAGCTATGGACTACAGGGGAATGAGCAGTTCTTC.

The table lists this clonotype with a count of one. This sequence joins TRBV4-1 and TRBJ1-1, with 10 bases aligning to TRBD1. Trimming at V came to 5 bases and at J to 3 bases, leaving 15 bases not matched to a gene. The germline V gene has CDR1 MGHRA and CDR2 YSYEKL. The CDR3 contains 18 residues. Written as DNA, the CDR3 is TGCGCCAGCAGCGCCCGACAGGGGGCGCGTTTGGAGGACACTGAAGCTTTCTTT. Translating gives CASSARQGARLEDTEAFF.

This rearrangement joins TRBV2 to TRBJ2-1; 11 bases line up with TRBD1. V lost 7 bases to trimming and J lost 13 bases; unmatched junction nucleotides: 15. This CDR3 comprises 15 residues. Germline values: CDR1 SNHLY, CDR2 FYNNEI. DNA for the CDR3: TGTGCCAGCATGGACAGGGGGCAACGAGGAGAGACCCAGTTCTTC. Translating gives CASMDRGQRGETQFF.

The CDR3 DNA sequence: TGTGCCAGCTCACCAGGACAGGGGAGAGATGGCTACACCTTC. It yields the protein CASSPGQGRDGYTF. The chain couples TRBV18 to TRBJ1-2; 9 bases are shared with TRBD1. Germline trimming cut 2 bases from V and 6 bases from J; bases unmatched to any gene: 4. In germline, CDR1 is KGHSH, CDR2 LQKENI. This CDR3 region has 14 residues.

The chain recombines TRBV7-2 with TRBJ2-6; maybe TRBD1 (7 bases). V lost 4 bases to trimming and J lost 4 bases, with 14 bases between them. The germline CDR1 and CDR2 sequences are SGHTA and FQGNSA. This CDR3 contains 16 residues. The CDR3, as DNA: TGTGCCAGCAGCTCGGAGGGGGCGCGGGGGGCCAACGTCCTGACTTTC. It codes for CASSSEGARGANVLTF.

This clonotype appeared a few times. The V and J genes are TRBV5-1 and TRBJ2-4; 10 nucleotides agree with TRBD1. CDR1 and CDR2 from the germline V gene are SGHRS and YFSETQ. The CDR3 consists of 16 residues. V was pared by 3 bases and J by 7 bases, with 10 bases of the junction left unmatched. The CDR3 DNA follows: TGCGCCAGCAGCTCGCGACGACAGGGGGCAGGGAACATTCAGTACTTC. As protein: CASSSRRQGAGNIQYF. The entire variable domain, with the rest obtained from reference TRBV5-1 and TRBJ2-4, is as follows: KAGVTQTPRYLIKTRGQQVTLSCSPISGHRSVSWYQQTPGQGLQFLFEYFSETQRNKGNFPGRFSGRQFSNSRSEMNVSTLELGDSALYLCASSSRRQGAGNIQYFGAGTRLSVL.

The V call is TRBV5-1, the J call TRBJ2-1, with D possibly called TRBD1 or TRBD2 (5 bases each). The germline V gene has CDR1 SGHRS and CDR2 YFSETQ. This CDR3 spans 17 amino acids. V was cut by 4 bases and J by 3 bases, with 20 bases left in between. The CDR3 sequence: CASSQWVGDGLYNEQFF. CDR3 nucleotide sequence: TGCGCCAGCAGCCAATGGGTAGGGGACGGACTCTACAATGAGCAGTTCTTC.

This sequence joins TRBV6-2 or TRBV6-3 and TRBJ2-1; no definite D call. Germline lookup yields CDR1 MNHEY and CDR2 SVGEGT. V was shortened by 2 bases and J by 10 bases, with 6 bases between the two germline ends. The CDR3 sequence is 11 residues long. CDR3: CASSYHQEQFF. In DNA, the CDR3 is TGTGCCAGCAGTTACCACCAGGAGCAGTTCTTC.

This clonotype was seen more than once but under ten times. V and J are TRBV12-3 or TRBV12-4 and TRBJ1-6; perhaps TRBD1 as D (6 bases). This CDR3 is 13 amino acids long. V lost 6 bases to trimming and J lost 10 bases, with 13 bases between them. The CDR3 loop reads CASSSYRESPLHF. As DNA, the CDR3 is TGTGCCAGCAGCAGTTACAGGGAATCACCCCTCCACTTT.